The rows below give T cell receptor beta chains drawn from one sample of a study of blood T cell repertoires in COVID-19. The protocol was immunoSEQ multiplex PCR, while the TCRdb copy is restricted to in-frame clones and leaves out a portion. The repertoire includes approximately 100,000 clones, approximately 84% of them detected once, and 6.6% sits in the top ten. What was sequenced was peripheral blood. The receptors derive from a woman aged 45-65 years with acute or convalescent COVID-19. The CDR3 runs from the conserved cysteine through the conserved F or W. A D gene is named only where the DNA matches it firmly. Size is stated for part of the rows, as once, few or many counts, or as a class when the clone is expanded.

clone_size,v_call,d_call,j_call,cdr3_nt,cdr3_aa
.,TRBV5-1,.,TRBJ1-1,TGCGCCAGCAGCTTGAAGGGTAGCGCTGAAGCTTTCTTT,CASSLKGSAEAFF
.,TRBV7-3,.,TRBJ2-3,TGTGCCAGCAGCCGGGGAGGCAGTACTCAGTATTTT,CASSRGGSTQYF
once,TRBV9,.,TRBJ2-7,TGTGCCAGCAGCGTATCACCGGCGGGCGAGCAGTACTTC,CASSVSPAGEQYF
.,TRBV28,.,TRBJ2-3,TGTGCCAGCAATAAACAGCCAGATACGCAGTATTTT,CASNKQPDTQYF
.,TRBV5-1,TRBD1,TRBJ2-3,TGCGCCAGCAGCCCGGGACAGGGACCTAACACAGATACGCAGTATTTT,CASSPGQGPNTDTQYF
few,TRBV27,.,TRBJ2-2,TGTGCCAGCAGTTTAAAACTGAACACCGGGGAGCTGTTTTTT,CASSLKLNTGELFF
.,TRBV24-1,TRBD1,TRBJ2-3,TGTGCCACCAGTGCGGGACAGGGACCAGATACGCAGTATTTT,CATSAGQGPDTQYF
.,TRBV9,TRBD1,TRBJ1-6,TGTGCCAGCAGCGTAACGGGTCGAGGGGGCGCGAAATCACCCCTCCACTTT,CASSVTGRGGAKSPLHF
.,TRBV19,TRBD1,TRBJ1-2,TGTGCCAGTACCATTAGGACAGGGCCCTTTGGCTACACCTTC,CASTIRTGPFGYTF
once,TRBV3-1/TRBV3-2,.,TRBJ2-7,TGTGCCAGCAGCCCGACCGGGTACTGGTCCTACGAGCAGTACTTC,CASSPTGYWSYEQYF
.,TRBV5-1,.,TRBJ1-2,TGCGCCAGCAGCCCGGGTCCTCAAGAGGGCTACACCTTC,CASSPGPQEGYTF
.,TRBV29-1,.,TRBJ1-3,TGCAGCGTAACAGGGTCCAACTCTGGAAACACCATATATTTT,CSVTGSNSGNTIYF
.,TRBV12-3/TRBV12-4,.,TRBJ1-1,TGTGCCAGCAGTGCACAGAGCAACACTGAAGCTTTCTTT,CASSAQSNTEAFF
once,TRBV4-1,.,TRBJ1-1,TGCGCCAGCAGCCAAGAGAGGGACATTAGGAACACTGAAGCTTTCTTT,CASSQERDIRNTEAFF
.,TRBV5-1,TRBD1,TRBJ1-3,TGCGCCAGCAGTTTACAGACAGGGGCTGGAAACACCATATATTTT,CASSLQTGAGNTIYF
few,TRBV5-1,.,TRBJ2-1,TGCGCCAGCAGCTTACGGACTGTCTACAATGAGCAGTTCTTC,CASSLRTVYNEQFF
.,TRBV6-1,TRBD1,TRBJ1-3,TGTGCCAGCAGTGAATTGGGACAGGGTGGCATGAACACCATATATTTT,CASSELGQGGMNTIYF
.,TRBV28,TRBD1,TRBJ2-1,TGTGCCAGCAGTCCTGGGGGGACAGGGAGGGACAATGAGCAGTTCTTC,CASSPGGTGRDNEQFF